The T cell receptor (beta chain) described here comes from a study of T-cell memory formation after mild COVID-19. Study-wide results and limits: CD4+ contracting clones were mainly CM and EM; CD8+ ones, EMRA. Memory sampled before infection contained some responding clones, suggesting cross-reactive memory joined.

In TCRdb, the 5' RACE reads were re-called with MiXCR into one record per CDR3 protein. The data contain 75,000 to 95,000 distinct CDR3 sequences, about 13% of them seen just once; the ten biggest clones take up about a quarter. This CDR3 has 15 residues. Germline-derived CDR1 and CDR2 are SEHNR and FQNEAQ (reference sequence). Trimming removed 7 bases from V and 9 bases from J, with 22 bases in between. This clonotype came up many times. Its antigen is unidentified. V is TRBV7-9 and J is TRBJ2-1; tentatively, D is TRBD2 (6 bases). The source of this sequence is an adult woman who had mild COVID-19 (a few samples of this study predate the infection). Cell type and time point are not known. Sequencing was done on a sample of PBMCs or a T cell subset sorted from them (not recorded which). This CDR3 reads CASTPVPGVYGEQFF. Here the CDR3 DNA reads TGTGCCAGCACCCCCGTCCCGGGAGTCTACGGTGAGCAGTTCTTC. The full variable domain, its missing parts supplied by reference TRBV7-9 and TRBJ2-1, is DTGVSQNPRHKITKRGQNVTFRCDPISEHNRLYWYRQTLGQGPEFLTYFQNEAQLEKSRLLSDRFSAERPKGSFSTLEIQRTEQGDSAMYLCASTPVPGVYGEQFFGPGTRLTVL.